This TCR beta chain was captured in a study of OX40 agonist ivuxolimab in advanced cancers. Study-level background: Clinicians treated patients with ivuxolimab, an agonistic anti-OX40 (CD134) antibody. Those enrolled were 82.7% male, with a mean age of around 58 years and ages from about 20 to 90. Whole-study findings and limits: It was not determined which antigens were specifically recognized by the peripheral T cells that had undergone clonal expansion.

The method was immunoSEQ multiplex PCR; TCRdb's version includes in-frame clones alone and lacks a portion of them. The sample has tens of thousands of clones, approximately 90% seen once; the top ten hold approximately 0.26%. The germline V gene encodes CDR1 ENHRY and CDR2 SYGVKD. CDR3 size: 16 residues. V shed 7 bases and J shed 0 bases, with 15 bases lying between them. This clone was counted a single time. Its target is unknown. The TCR was taken from an adult with an advanced solid tumor such as melanoma, head and neck, liver or kidney cancer. The sample consisted of CD4+ or CD8+ T cells sorted from blood, taken in a trial of the OX40 agonist ivuxolimab. The chain joins TRBV10-3 to TRBJ2-2; D is tentatively TRBD1 or TRBD2 (6 bases each). CDR3 residues: CAITDLRGANTGELFF. The CDR3 region has the DNA TGTGCCATCACCGATTTAAGGGGGGCGAACACCGGGGAGCTGTTTTTT.